This is a list of T cell receptor beta chains from one sample in a study of CD8 T cells in Susac syndrome. TCRdb redid the calling of the immunoSEQ multiplex PCR reads with MiXCR, one entry per CDR3 protein. The sample yields 100,000 to 150,000 distinct CDR3 sequences, 75% to 90% seen once. Sequencing input: CD8+ T cells from PBMCs. These receptors were obtained from a human donor with multiple sclerosis. Both conserved end residues are part of each CDR3. Fields, in order: J gene, D gene, clone size, V gene, CDR3 DNA, CDR3 protein. D genes are given only for firm matches. Some rows have no size entry. The others give once, few or many, or a class for an expanded clone.

TRBJ1-1	.	.	TRBV4-1	TGCGCCAGCAGCCAAGACGTTTTCGGCGGGGCGGGTGGAGCTTTCTTT	CASSQDVFGGAGGAFF
TRBJ1-1	TRBD1	.	TRBV10-3	TGTGCCATCAACCAAGGGACAGGGAAAACTGAAGCTTTCTTT	CAINQGTGKTEAFF
TRBJ1-2	TRBD1	.	TRBV28	TGTGCCAGCAGTTCCCACAGGGGCCCCGCTAACTATGGCTACACCTTC	CASSSHRGPANYGYTF
TRBJ1-1	.	medium-sized	TRBV19	TGTGCCAGCAGCTTGAACACTGAAGCTTTCTTT	CASSLNTEAFF
TRBJ2-1	.	few	TRBV7-2	TGTGCCGGAGCGGTTGGGCTGAACTACAATGAGCAGTTCTTC	CAGAVGLNYNEQFF
TRBJ2-7	.	.	TRBV7-6	TGTGCCAGCAGCCAGGGCTCAGGGGACACCTACGAGCAGTACTTC	CASSQGSGDTYEQYF
TRBJ2-1	.	.	TRBV7-6	TGTGCCAGCAGCCCGACCCGGGGCCATGAGCAGTTCTTC	CASSPTRGHEQFF
TRBJ2-1	TRBD2	.	TRBV20-1	TGCAGTGCTAGGGGACTAGCGGCCTACAATGAGCAGTTCTTC	CSARGLAAYNEQFF
TRBJ2-5	.	.	TRBV19	TGTGCCAGTAGTAGGGGACTTGCGGGCAGTAAGGAGACCCAGTACTTC	CASSRGLAGSKETQYF
TRBJ1-1	.	.	TRBV27	TGTGCCAGCAGTTTAGGGGACCGACTGAACACTGAAGCTTTCTTT	CASSLGDRLNTEAFF
TRBJ2-7	TRBD1	.	TRBV7-6	TGTGCCAGCAGCCATGGGACAGGGGAGTACGAGCAGTACTTC	CASSHGTGEYEQYF
TRBJ2-5	TRBD2	.	TRBV10-3	TGTGCCATCGGGGCGGGGGATCCGGGGGAGACCCAGTACTTC	CAIGAGDPGETQYF
TRBJ2-4	TRBD2	.	TRBV4-1	TGCGCCAGCAGCCAAGCCCGCGGGGGACTAGCCAAAAACATTCAGTACTTC	CASSQARGGLAKNIQYF
TRBJ1-3	.	.	TRBV7-9	TGTGCCAGCAGCCTTGGGACCGACGAGGGTGGAAACACCATATATTTT	CASSLGTDEGGNTIYF
TRBJ1-2	.	.	TRBV19	TGTGCCAGTACAAATTCGGTCCTAGATGGCTACACCTTC	CASTNSVLDGYTF
TRBJ1-2	.	.	TRBV20-1	TGCAGTGCAGGACAGATGAGTAACTATGGCTACACCTTC	CSAGQMSNYGYTF
TRBJ2-1	TRBD2	.	TRBV7-9	TGTGCCAGCAGCCGCGGACTAGCGGGGGATAGCTCCTACAATGAGCAGTTCTTC	CASSRGLAGDSSYNEQFF
TRBJ1-1	.	.	TRBV18	TGTGCCAGCTCACTTTCGGGACACCAAGGACAGATGGGCACTGAAGCTTTCTTT	CASSLSGHQGQMGTEAFF
TRBJ2-1	.	once	TRBV2	TGTGCCACCCCTTTGGTGGCGGGAAGTAATGAGCAGTTCTTC	CATPLVAGSNEQFF
TRBJ1-2	.	once	TRBV20-1	TGCAGTGCTAGAGATCATGGAGAGGAACTAGAGGCTAACTATGGCTACACCTTC	CSARDHGEELEANYGYTF
TRBJ1-5	.	.	TRBV12-3/TRBV12-4	TGTGCCAGCACCTCCCGGATAAATCAGCCCCAGCATTTT	CASTSRINQPQHF
TRBJ2-1	.	.	TRBV4-3	TGCGCCAGCAGCCAATATAACAATGAGCAGTTCTTC	CASSQYNNEQFF
TRBJ1-1	.	.	TRBV5-1	TGCGCCAGCAGCTTCGAGGGTTGGGACACTGAAGCTTTCTTT	CASSFEGWDTEAFF
TRBJ2-1	.	.	TRBV27	TGTGCCAGCAGCCACACCATTAATGAGCAGTTCTTC	CASSHTINEQFF
TRBJ2-3	TRBD2	.	TRBV19	TGTGCCAGTAGGACCCTAGAACGGGGGGTGGAAGATACGCAGTATTTT	CASRTLERGVEDTQYF
TRBJ1-5	.	.	TRBV12-3/TRBV12-4	TGTGCCAGCAGTTTAATGGCGAATCAGCCCCAGCATTTT	CASSLMANQPQHF
TRBJ1-5	.	.	TRBV24-1	TGTGCCACCAGTGATTTGGTGGATCAGCCCCAGCATTTT	CATSDLVDQPQHF
TRBJ1-3	.	.	TRBV9	TGTGCCAGCAGCGTAAGGGATCGAGGAAACACCATATATTTT	CASSVRDRGNTIYF
TRBJ2-2	.	.	TRBV25-1	TGTGCCAGCAGTGAATATCGGAGGGGCTTGGACACCGGGGAGCTGTTTTTT	CASSEYRRGLDTGELFF
TRBJ2-7	.	.	TRBV27	TGTGCCAGCAGCCTTATGGGCGCCTACGAGCAGTACTTC	CASSLMGAYEQYF
TRBJ2-3	.	.	TRBV27	TGTGCCAGCAGTTTAACCGGGGTTCTACCACAGGCAGATACGCAGTATTTT	CASSLTGVLPQADTQYF
TRBJ2-2	.	.	TRBV20-1	TGCAGTGCTAGAGAGGCCGGGGAGCTGTTTTTT	CSAREAGELFF
TRBJ1-5	.	.	TRBV18	TGTGCCAGCTCACAGTATTGGAGCAATCAGCCCCAGCATTTT	CASSQYWSNQPQHF
TRBJ2-2	TRBD1	.	TRBV5-1	TGCGCCAGCAGCTCGATATGGACAGGGTACACCGGGGAGCTGTTTTTT	CASSSIWTGYTGELFF
TRBJ1-4	.	.	TRBV28	TGTGCCAGCAGTTTGTTAGGGGAGGGAGCCAGGGATGAAAAACTGTTTTTT	CASSLLGEGARDEKLFF
TRBJ2-1	TRBD2	.	TRBV3-1	TGTGCCGGCAGCCATCGGGGGGAGTACAATGAGCAGTTCTTC	CAGSHRGEYNEQFF
TRBJ1-2	.	.	TRBV27	TGTGCCAGCAGTTTCGCATCCTCTAACTATGGCTACACCTTC	CASSFASSNYGYTF
TRBJ2-1	TRBD2	few	TRBV11-2	TGTGCCAGCAGCCCGCGGACTAGCGGAAACAATGAGCAGTTCTTC	CASSPRTSGNNEQFF
TRBJ1-1	.	few	TRBV6-1	TGTGCCAGCCTTGAATACAGAGAAGCTTTCTTT	CASLEYREAFF
TRBJ1-3	.	few	TRBV10-3	TGTGCCATCAAATCTTCGAGACACCCGTTCTCTGGAAACACCATATATTTT	CAIKSSRHPFSGNTIYF
TRBJ2-5	TRBD1	.	TRBV5-1	TGCGCCAGCAGCTTGGCGAACAGGGGCGGGGAGACCCAGTACTTC	CASSLANRGGETQYF
TRBJ2-1	.	.	TRBV7-9	TGTGCCAGCAGCCGGGGGAGAACGACCTCCAATGAGCAGTTCTTC	CASSRGRTTSNEQFF
TRBJ1-4	.	.	TRBV12-3/TRBV12-4	TGTGCCAGCAGTTTAGGGGTTAATGAAAAACTGTTTTTT	CASSLGVNEKLFF
TRBJ2-3	.	.	TRBV29-1	TGCAGCGTCCCGGGACAACAAACAGATACGCAGTATTTT	CSVPGQQTDTQYF
TRBJ1-1	TRBD1	.	TRBV2	TGTGCCAGCAGTGGGTTGACAGGGGTATCCATGAACACTGAAGCTTTCTTT	CASSGLTGVSMNTEAFF
TRBJ2-7	.	.	TRBV28	TGTGCCAGCAACCCTGCTTTCAGGGTGCAGAACTACGAGCAGTACTTC	CASNPAFRVQNYEQYF
TRBJ2-2	.	.	TRBV7-9	TGTGCCAGCAGCTCGCGTTATGGTCCCGGGGAGCTGTTTTTT	CASSSRYGPGELFF
TRBJ2-5	.	.	TRBV7-6	TGTGCCAGCAGCTTAGACAGCCAAGAGACCCAGTACTTC	CASSLDSQETQYF
TRBJ2-3	TRBD1	.	TRBV5-4	TGTGCCAGCAGGTACAGGGGTGCAGATACGCAGTATTTT	CASRYRGADTQYF
TRBJ1-2	TRBD1	.	TRBV13	TGTGCCAGCAGCCCGAGGACAGGGAATATTGGCTACACCTTC	CASSPRTGNIGYTF
TRBJ2-2	.	few	TRBV6-1	TGTGCCAGCAGCTCCGGTACGGTCGACACCGGGGAGCTGTTTTTT	CASSSGTVDTGELFF
TRBJ2-2	TRBD1	.	TRBV7-7	TGTGCTAGCAGCTCGGACAGGGGGCGGTTCACCGGGGAGCTGTTTTTT	CASSSDRGRFTGELFF
TRBJ2-1	TRBD2	.	TRBV4-3	TGCGCCAGCAGCCAAGATCAGACGGGAGGCCTCTCCTACAATGAGCAGTTCTTC	CASSQDQTGGLSYNEQFF
TRBJ1-1	.	.	TRBV9	TGTGCCCTCTACCGGGACATCGGGGGGACTTTCTTT	CALYRDIGGTFF
TRBJ2-1	TRBD2	.	TRBV15	TGTGCCACCAGCAGTGGAGGGTATAGCGGGGTATATGAGCAGTTCTTC	CATSSGGYSGVYEQFF